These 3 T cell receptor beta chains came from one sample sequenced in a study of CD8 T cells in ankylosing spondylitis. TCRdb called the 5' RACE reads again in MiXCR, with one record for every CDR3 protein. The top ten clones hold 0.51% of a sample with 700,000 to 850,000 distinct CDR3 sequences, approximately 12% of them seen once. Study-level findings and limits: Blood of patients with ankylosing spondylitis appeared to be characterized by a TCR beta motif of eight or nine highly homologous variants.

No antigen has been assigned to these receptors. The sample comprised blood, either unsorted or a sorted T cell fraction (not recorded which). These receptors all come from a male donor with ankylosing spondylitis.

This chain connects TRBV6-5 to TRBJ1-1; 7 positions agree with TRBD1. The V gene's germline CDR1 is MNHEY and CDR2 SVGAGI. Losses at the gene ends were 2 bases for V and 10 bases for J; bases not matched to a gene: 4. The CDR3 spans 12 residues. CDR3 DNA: TGTGCCAGCAGTTACAGGGGGCTCGGAGCTTTCTTT. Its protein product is CASSYRGLGAFF.

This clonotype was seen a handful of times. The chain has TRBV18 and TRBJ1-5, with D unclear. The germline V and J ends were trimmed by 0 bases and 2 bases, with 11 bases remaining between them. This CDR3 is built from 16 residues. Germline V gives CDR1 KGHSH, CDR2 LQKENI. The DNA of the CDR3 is TGTGCCAGCTCACCACCGGGTTTCGGGGGCAATCAGCCCCAGCATTTT. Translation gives CASSPPGFGGNQPQHF.

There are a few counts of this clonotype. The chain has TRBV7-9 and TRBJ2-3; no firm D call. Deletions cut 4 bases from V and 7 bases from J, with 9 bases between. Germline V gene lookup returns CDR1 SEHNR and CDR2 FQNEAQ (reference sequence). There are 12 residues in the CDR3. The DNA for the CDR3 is TGTGCCAGCAGCTCCGTCGACAATACGCAGTATTTT. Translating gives CASSSVDNTQYF.